The clone carrying this T cell receptor beta chain came up many times. The antigen is not known. The V end was cut by 6 bases, the J end by 0 bases, with 18 bases between. Germline assignment: CDR1 SGHAT and CDR2 FQNNGV. This CDR3 spans 17 amino acids. The time point is: patch test 2, 6 weeks after DPC sensitization. The sample's treatment: therapeutic diphenylcyclopropenone sensitization with weekly scalp DPC. These data belong to a study of human T cells and chemical hapten exposure. Study background: In the sensitization step, 2% DPC was placed on about 2 cm by about 2 cm of upper inner arm skin. Findings and caveats of the study: Sensitizing with DPC caused no change in TCRs above 1 in 1000 frequency.

One entry per CDR3 protein results from TCRdb running MiXCR on the RACE reads. This repertoire shows roughly 380,000 distinct CDR3 sequences, around 6% found once; its top ten account for around 6.1%. The receptor's source is a woman aged 18-29 years with alopecia areata. Some clones in this sample may be carry-over from other donors' samples. This sample comprised whole blood, obtained in connection with sensitization to the hapten diphenylcyclopropenone (DPC). The rearrangement links TRBV11-2 to TRBJ1-3; D possibly corresponds to TRBD1 (6 bases). This chain's CDR3 is CASRRIRTETSGNTIYF. The DNA for the CDR3 is TGTGCCAGCAGGCGAATTCGGACAGAAACCTCTGGAAACACCATATATTTT.